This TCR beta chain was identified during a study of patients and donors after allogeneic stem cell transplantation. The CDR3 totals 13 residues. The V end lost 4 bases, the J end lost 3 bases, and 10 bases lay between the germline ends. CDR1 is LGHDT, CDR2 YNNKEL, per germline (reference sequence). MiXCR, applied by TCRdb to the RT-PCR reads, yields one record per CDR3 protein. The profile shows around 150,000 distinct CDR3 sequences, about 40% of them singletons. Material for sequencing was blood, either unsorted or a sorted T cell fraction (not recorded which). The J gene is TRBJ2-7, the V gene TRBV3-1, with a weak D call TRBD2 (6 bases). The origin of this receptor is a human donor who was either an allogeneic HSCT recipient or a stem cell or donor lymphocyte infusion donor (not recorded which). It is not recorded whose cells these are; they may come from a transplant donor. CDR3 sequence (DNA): TGTGCCAGCAGCCGAGGAGGGATCTACGAGCAGTACGTC. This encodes CASSRGGIYEQYV.